Each of the 14 T cell receptor beta chains below was sequenced from the same sample in a study of identical twins. Each CDR3 protein is one row after TCRdb ran MiXCR on the 5' RACE reads. The table records around 240,000 distinct CDR3 sequences, roughly 7% of them present only once. These data were also reused for a study on yellow fever vaccine responses in identical twins.

The sequenced material came from memory (CD45RO+) T cells sorted from blood. These receptors were collected from a woman between 18 and 30 years old in good health.

This clonotype was counted only a few times. V gene TRBV15 combines with J gene TRBJ1-2; D perhaps matches TRBD1 (6 bases). From germline, CDR1 is LNHNV and CDR2 YYDKDF (reference sequence). This CDR3 is built from 12 residues. Trimming left V 0 bases short and J 12 bases short, with 11 bases between. This chain's CDR3 is CATSRDMNRDTF. In DNA, the CDR3 is TGTGCCACCAGCAGAGATATGAACAGGGACACCTTC.

In this sample, this clonotype turned up many times. The rearrangement joins TRBV12-3 or TRBV12-4 to TRBJ2-2, with D uncertain. The ends were cut back, 4 bases at V and 0 bases at J, with 6 bases in the middle. CDR3 length: 14 residues. The CDR3 sequence is CASSSYTNTGELFF. CDR3 bases: TGTGCCAGCAGTTCCTATACGAACACCGGGGAGCTGTTTTTT.

This clonotype came up many times. The chain carries TRBV20-1 and TRBJ1-5; TRBD1 matches 7 bases. CDR3 length: 12 amino acids. Per the germline V gene, CDR1 is DFQATT and CDR2 is SNEGSKA (reference sequence). Trimming took 6 bases from V and 6 from J; bases not matched to a gene: 5. CDR3 in amino acids: CSASGGSQPQHF. In DNA form, the CDR3 reads TGCAGTGCATCAGGGGGTAGTCAGCCCCAGCATTTT.

This clonotype has ten or more counts. This chain links TRBV10-3 with TRBJ2-7; perhaps TRBD2 as D (5 bases). The CDR3 runs 14 residues. Germline V gene sequence: CDR1 ENHRY, CDR2 SYGVKD. V dropped 5 bases and J dropped 2 bases, with 13 bases sitting between them. DNA for the CDR3: TGTGCCATCAGTACGACTGAGCGGACCTACGAGCAGTACTTC. Translation gives CAISTTERTYEQYF.

This clonotype was seen a handful of times. This chain links TRBV28 with TRBJ2-7, with a tentative D call TRBD2 (6 bases). Germline CDR1 MDHEN, CDR2 SYDVKM. The CDR3 has 13 amino acids. V shed 6 bases and J shed 1 base, with 10 bases lying between them. CDR3 region: CASRVGGSYEQYF. CDR3 DNA: TGTGCCAGCAGGGTTGGGGGGTCCTACGAGCAGTACTTC.

This clonotype was counted many times. The chain couples TRBV10-3 to TRBJ2-4; 7 positions match TRBD2. This CDR3 has 15 amino acids. With V trimmed by 6 bases and J by 0 bases, 5 bases remained unmatched. Germline CDR1 reads ENHRY; CDR2 reads SYGVKD. CDR3 in DNA: TGTGCCATCAGGGCGGGGGTACTAGCCAAAAACATTCAGTACTTC. It specifies CAIRAGVLAKNIQYF.

This clonotype has more than one count but fewer than ten. This chain uses TRBV28 with TRBJ2-5; D ambiguous. Germline assignment: CDR1 MDHEN and CDR2 SYDVKM. The germline V and J ends were trimmed by 7 bases and 0 bases, with 12 bases remaining between them. This CDR3 region has 14 residues. The CDR3 nucleotides read TGTGCCAGCAAACGTAGGGATTACCAAGAGACCCAGTACTTC. As protein: CASKRRDYQETQYF. Full variable domain (remainder filled in from reference TRBV28 and TRBJ2-5): DVKVTQSSRYLVKRTGEKVFLECVQDMDHENMFWYRQDPGLGLRLIYFSYDVKMKEKGDIPEGYSVSREKKERFSLILESASTNQTSMYLCASKRRDYQETQYFGPGTRLLVL.

This clonotype was seen ten or more times. The chain joins TRBV5-1 to TRBJ1-2; 8 positions match TRBD1. Germline V gene sequence: CDR1 SGHRS, CDR2 YFSETQ. After removal of 0 bases from V and 6 bases from J, the junction contained 4 bases not matched to a gene. The CDR3 runs to 14 residues. CDR3 region: CASSLDRGTDGYTF. DNA of the CDR3: TGCGCCAGCAGCTTGGACAGGGGGACGGATGGCTACACCTTC.

This clonotype was observed a few times. The rearrangement uses TRBV7-9 and TRBJ1-2; 10 bases fit TRBD1. The V segment lost 3 bases and the J segment 3 bases; nucleotides outside the gene matches: 4. CDR1 and CDR2 from the germline V gene are SEHNR and FQNEAQ (reference sequence). The CDR3 runs to 15 residues. CDR3: CASSFDRGRDYGYTF. The CDR3 DNA reads TGTGCCAGCAGCTTCGACAGGGGGCGCGACTATGGCTACACCTTC. Filled out from reference TRBV7-9 and TRBJ1-2, the complete variable domain reads DTGVSQNPRHKITKRGQNVTFRCDPISEHNRLYWYRQTLGQGPEFLTYFQNEAQLEKSRLLSDRFSAERPKGSFSTLEIQRTEQGDSAMYLCASSFDRGRDYGYTFGSGTRLTVV.

This clonotype appeared many times. The rearrangement joins TRBV28 to TRBJ2-7; D call uncertain. Trimming left V 4 bases short and J 4 bases short, with 17 bases between. This CDR3 has 15 amino acids. Germline CDR1 reads MDHEN; CDR2 reads SYDVKM. CDR3 residues: CASSYYSEANYEQYF. CDR3 coding DNA: TGTGCCAGCAGTTACTACAGTGAAGCGAATTACGAGCAGTACTTC.

This clonotype was observed a few times. The chain recombines TRBV20-1 with TRBJ2-1; tentatively, D is TRBD2 (6 bases). CDR1 DFQATT and CDR2 SNEGSKA come from the germline V gene (reference sequence). The CDR3 spans 13 residues. V was clipped by 5 bases and J by 8 bases, with 16 bases between them. This CDR3 reads CSARREIGHEQFF. As DNA, the CDR3 is TGCAGTGCTCGGCGGGAAATCGGCCATGAGCAGTTCTTC.

This clonotype was seen more than once but under ten times. The chain combines TRBV4-1 with TRBJ1-4; TRBD1 matches at 8 bases. The V gene's germline CDR1 is MGHRA and CDR2 YSYEKL. With 0 bases clipped from V and 1 base from J, the junction kept 4 bases outside the gene matches. This CDR3 spans 17 amino acids. Here the CDR3 DNA reads TGCGCCAGCAGCCAAGACAGGGGGCGTTTAACTAATGAAAAACTGTTTTTT. The encoded protein is CASSQDRGRLTNEKLFF.

This clonotype was seen many times. V gene TRBV20-1 combines with J gene TRBJ2-7; 8 bases agree with TRBD1. The germline V gene has CDR1 DFQATT and CDR2 SNEGSKA (reference sequence). CDR3 length: 12 residues. Trimming removed 5 bases from V and 6 bases from J; junction bases left unmatched: 6. CDR3 nucleotides: TGCAGTGCTGACAGGGGCCTTTTCGAGCAGTACTTC. The encoded protein is CSADRGLFEQYF.

Many counts were recorded for this clonotype. V and J are TRBV9 and TRBJ1-1; unclear D gene. V dropped 2 bases and J dropped 3 bases, with 8 bases sitting between them. From germline, CDR1 is SGDLS and CDR2 YYNGEE. The CDR3 is 13 residues long. The CDR3 DNA reads TGTGCCAGCAGCGTCCTAAGAGACACTGAAGCTTTCTTT. It codes for CASSVLRDTEAFF.